This TCR beta chain was sequenced during a study of blood T cells in healthy people across ages. The V gene end was trimmed by 1 base and the J gene end by 3 bases; junction bases not matched to a gene: 4. Germline CDR1 is PRHDT and CDR2 is FYEKMQ (reference sequence). The CDR3 extends over 15 amino acids. General observations from the study: It was held that diversity estimates obtained from one million T cells represented underestimates. The study found more naive CD4+ cells and higher diversity in long-lived than aged donors.

Extraction yielded at least 6 micrograms of total RNA per sample. Details on this clonotype: The antigen is unknown.

Through a sample-barcoded 5' primer and a J-beta primer mix, a second PCR was run for about 6 to 12 cycles. TCRdb analysed the 5' RACE reads with MiXCR anew, one entry per CDR3 protein. The table has about 1 million distinct CDR3 sequences, under 45% seen once. This clonotype was obtained from an older woman in good health. The chain recombines TRBV13 with TRBJ2-7, with 9 bases identical to TRBD2. The sequenced sample was blood. As DNA, the CDR3 is TGTGCCAGCAGCTTAGCCCTAGCGGGATTCTACGAGCAGTACTTC. Translation: CASSLALAGFYEQYF.